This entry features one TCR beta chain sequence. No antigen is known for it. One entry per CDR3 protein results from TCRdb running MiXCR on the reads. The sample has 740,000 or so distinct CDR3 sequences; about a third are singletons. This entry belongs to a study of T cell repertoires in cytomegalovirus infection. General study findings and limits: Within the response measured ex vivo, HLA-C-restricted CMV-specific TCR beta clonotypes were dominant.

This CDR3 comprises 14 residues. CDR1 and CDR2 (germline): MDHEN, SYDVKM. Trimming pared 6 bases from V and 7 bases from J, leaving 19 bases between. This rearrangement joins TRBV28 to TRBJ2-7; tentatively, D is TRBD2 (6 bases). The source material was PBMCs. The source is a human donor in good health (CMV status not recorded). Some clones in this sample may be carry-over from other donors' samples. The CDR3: CASSLWGESREQYF. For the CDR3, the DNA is TGTGCCAGCAGCCTGTGGGGGGAGTCGAGAGAGCAGTACTTC.